Below, 14 T cell receptor beta chains from the same sample are listed, as sequenced in a study of blood T cell repertoires in COVID-19. Using immunoSEQ multiplex PCR, the repertoire was profiled, and TCRdb retains in-frame clones only, with some absent. The sample lists about 140,000 clones, about 83% occurring once. Sequencing used peripheral blood. The source is a woman in her thirties or forties with acute or convalescent COVID-19.

V usage is TRBV6-5 and J usage is TRBJ1-1; the D gene is possibly TRBD1 (5 bases). Between the trimmed V and J ends, which lost 4 bases and 0 bases, there was a span of 9 bases. Germline V gene sequence: CDR1 MNHEY, CDR2 SVGAGI. This CDR3 comprises 14 residues. The CDR3 sequence: CASSFGGMNTEAFF. CDR3 DNA sequence: TGTGCCAGCAGTTTCGGGGGGATGAACACTGAAGCTTTCTTT.

This clone was seen just once. The rearrangement joins TRBV6-4 to TRBJ2-1, with 10 bases identical to TRBD2. Germline loops: CDR1 MRHNA, CDR2 SNTAGT. V dropped 6 bases and J dropped 8; count of bases not matched to a gene: 7. This CDR3 contains 14 residues. The CDR3 protein is CASSSLAGGHEQFF. The CDR3 DNA reads as TGTGCCAGCAGCTCCTTAGCGGGGGGCCATGAGCAGTTCTTC.

CDR3 DNA: TGTGCCAGCTCACGCGACAGGACACCGACCCAGCATTTT. It specifies CASSRDRTPTQHF. V gene TRBV18 combines with J gene TRBJ1-5; D is perhaps TRBD1 (6 bases). Trimming removed 4 bases at V and 11 bases at J, with 15 bases between. The CDR3 covers 13 residues. Germline CDR1 and CDR2: KGHSH and LQKENI.

The V call is TRBV27, the J call TRBJ2-3; no clear D. Per germline, CDR1 MNHEY and CDR2 SMNVEV (reference sequence). The CDR3 extends over 14 amino acids. V shed 5 bases and J shed 6 bases, with 15 bases lying between them. The CDR3: CASSGRLGKDTQYF. CDR3 sequence (DNA): TGTGCCAGCAGTGGCAGACTCGGCAAGGATACGCAGTATTTT.

The chain uses TRBV24-1 and TRBJ2-1, with D possibly being TRBD2 (6 bases). V lost 4 bases and J 9 bases, leaving 9 bases between the germline ends. The CDR3 sequence is 12 residues long. Germline lookup yields CDR1 KGHDR and CDR2 SFDVKD. CDR3 sequence reads: CATSDRGVEQFF. The DNA for the CDR3 is TGTGCCACCAGTGACCGCGGGGTTGAGCAGTTCTTC.

The V call is TRBV19, the J call TRBJ1-2; 8 nucleotides match TRBD1. Unmatched junction bases numbered 7, after V lost 5 bases and J lost 8 bases. The germline V gene encodes CDR1 LNHDA and CDR2 SQIVND (reference sequence). The CDR3 has 13 amino acids. DNA of the CDR3: TGTGCCAGTAGTTTAGGACAGGGTAGCGGCTACACCTTC. This codes for CASSLGQGSGYTF.

The J gene is TRBJ2-1, the V gene TRBV4-2; possible D gene TRBD1, 6 bases. This CDR3 has 17 amino acids. Germline V gene data show CDR1 as LGHNA and CDR2 as YNFKEQ. V lost 2 bases to trimming and J lost 0 bases, with 14 bases between them. The CDR3: CASSQPPGTPSYNEQFF. The CDR3 DNA sequence: TGTGCCAGCAGCCAACCTCCCGGGACACCCTCCTACAATGAGCAGTTCTTC.

The chain carries TRBV29-1 and TRBJ2-5; D is possibly TRBD2 (6 bases). CDR3 length equals 14 residues. Looked up from germline, CDR1 is SQVTM and CDR2 is ANQGSEA. Trimming removed 3 bases from V and 2 bases from J, with 13 bases in between. DNA for the CDR3: TGCAGCGTTGATGGGGGGTTTGGACAAGAGACCCAGTACTTC. This translates into CSVDGGFGQETQYF.

The genes are TRBV18 and TRBJ1-1, with D hard to call. Trimming removed 3 bases from V and 10 bases from J, with 18 bases in between. CDR3 length equals 14 residues. CDR1 KGHSH and CDR2 LQKENI come from the germline V gene. The CDR3 nucleotides read TGTGCCAGCTCACCTGGCCGTTTGGCCACGGGAGCTTTCTTT. As protein: CASSPGRLATGAFF. Full variable domain (outside the CDR3, taken from reference TRBV18 and TRBJ1-1): NAGVMQNPRHLVRRRGQEARLRCSPMKGHSHVYWYRQLPEEGLKFMVYLQKENIIDESGMPKERFSAEFPKEGPSILRIQQVVRGDSAAYFCASSPGRLATGAFFGQGTRLTVV.

The chain links TRBV4-1 to TRBJ2-7, with 11 nucleotides matching TRBD2. The CDR3 extends over 17 amino acids. Germline loops: CDR1 MGHRA, CDR2 YSYEKL. Trimming at V came to 0 bases and at J to 3 bases, leaving 7 bases not matched to a gene. As DNA, the CDR3 is TGCGCCAGCAGCCAAGAAGGGAGACTAGCGGGAATCTACGAGCAGTACTTC. This translates into CASSQEGRLAGIYEQYF.

The rearrangement joins TRBV23-1 to TRBJ1-5; 8 positions match TRBD1. TRBV23-1 is annotated as an ORF whose role is uncertain. After removal of 9 bases from V and 0 bases from J, the junction contained 19 bases not matched to a gene. The CDR3 runs 19 residues. CDR3 protein: CASRRRGQGRGYSNQPQHF. The CDR3, as DNA: TGCGCCAGTCGGCGCCGAGGACAGGGAAGGGGATATAGCAATCAGCCCCAGCATTTT.

This rearrangement joins TRBV6-2 or TRBV6-3 to TRBJ2-1; tentative D call: TRBD1 (5 bases). The length of the CDR3 is 14 residues. Germline lookup yields CDR1 MNHEY and CDR2 SVGEGT. Trimming left V 5 bases short and J 8 bases short, with 16 bases between. In DNA form, the CDR3 reads TGTGCCAGCAGTGCCCACCGAACAGGCGATGAGCAGTTCTTC. Its translation is CASSAHRTGDEQFF.

The chain uses TRBV28 and TRBJ2-7; 8 bases line up with TRBD1. Trimming removed 3 bases from V and 1 base from J; junction bases left unmatched: 5. Germline assignment: CDR1 MDHEN and CDR2 SYDVKM. The CDR3 sequence is 15 residues long. CDR3 coding DNA: TGTGCCAGCAGTTTTCTGGGGACAGGTTCCTACGAGCAGTACTTC. It encodes CASSFLGTGSYEQYF.

The rearrangement uses TRBV9 and TRBJ1-5, with TRBD1 matching 7 bases. CDR1 is SGDLS, CDR2 YYNGEE, per germline. With 3 bases clipped from V and 0 bases from J, the junction kept 6 bases outside the gene matches. This CDR3 has 16 amino acids. CDR3 residues: CASSASTGNSNQPQHF. The CDR3 DNA sequence: TGTGCCAGCAGCGCCTCGACAGGGAATAGCAATCAGCCCCAGCATTTT.